Following are 23 T cell receptor beta chains from one sample sequenced in a study of post-analysis software for immune sequencing data (dated by TCRdb to between 2014 and 2017). These receptors lack a known antigen. Broader findings and caveats from the paper: A few TRBV segments, including TRBV5-6, TRBV5-1 and TRBV20-1, were significantly more frequent in patients than controls.

Libraries were built with PCR. Sequencing relied on an Illumina HiSeq 2500. Unique molecular identifiers were incorporated into TCR beta cDNA libraries to reduce PCR and sequencing biases. TCRdb reanalyzed the raw reads on its own, using fastp at Q25 for trimming and MiXCR for clone calling, and kept in-frame beta chains. Rows matching on CDR3 protein sequence are summarized as one entry with the most common DNA and genes. This sample has some 890,000 distinct CDR3 sequences in its table, and roughly half of those were observed once. Approximately 4.2% of the sample comes from the top ten. What was sequenced was blood. Receptors originate from a girl under 18 with multiple sclerosis.

The V call is TRBV4-2, the J call TRBJ1-2, with D unclear. The germline gives CDR1 LGHNA, CDR2 YNFKEQ. The CDR3 is 15 residues long. V gave up 0 bases and J gave up 0 bases, with 8 bases separating them. CDR3 region: CASSQEEQSNYGYTF. In nucleotides, the CDR3 is TGTGCCAGCAGCCAAGAAGAACAGTCTAACTATGGCTACACCTTC.

This clonotype was counted once. The V gene is TRBV11-2, the J gene TRBJ2-1; weak D call: TRBD2 (5 bases). Between the trimmed V and J ends, which lost 0 bases and 1 base, there was a span of 16 bases. Germline values: CDR1 SGHAT, CDR2 FQNNGV. The CDR3 length is 18 residues. The CDR3 is CASSLEVAAGASYNEQFF. The CDR3 DNA reads as TGTGCCAGCAGCTTAGAGGTTGCGGCGGGCGCTTCCTACAATGAGCAGTTCTTC.

This rearrangement joins TRBV29-1 to TRBJ2-5; 7 bases line up with TRBD2. Germline values: CDR1 SQVTM, CDR2 ANQGSEA. CDR3 length: 14 amino acids. The trim removed 3 bases at V and 3 bases at J, leaving 7 bases unmatched. The CDR3 DNA sequence: TGCAGCGTTGAGGGGAGGGGTGGCGAAGAGACCCAGTACTTC. This encodes CSVEGRGGEETQYF.

This rearrangement joins TRBV6-5 to TRBJ2-7, with 10 bases identical to TRBD1. Germline CDR1 and CDR2: MNHEY and SVGAGI. The CDR3 runs 15 residues. V lost 6 bases, J lost 0 bases, and 5 bases stayed unmatched. CDR3 sequence reads: CASSSDRGLSYEQYF. The CDR3 DNA is TGTGCCAGCAGCTCAGACAGGGGGCTCTCCTACGAGCAGTACTTC.

V usage is TRBV20-1 and J usage is TRBJ2-3; 10 bases agree with TRBD2. J gave up 6 bases and V 4 bases, and 13 bases lay outside the gene matches. Germline V gene sequence: CDR1 DFQATT, CDR2 SNEGSKA (reference sequence). The CDR3 length is 16 residues. The CDR3 coding sequence is TGCAGTGCTACTGTCGTAGCGGGGGGTCCCACGGATACGCAGTATTTT. Amino acids: CSATVVAGGPTDTQYF.

J is TRBJ2-7 and V is TRBV5-6, with D possibly TRBD1 on 6 matching bases. From germline, CDR1 is SGHDT and CDR2 YYEEEE. The length of the CDR3 is 14 residues. V was pared by 5 bases and J by 0 bases, with 12 bases between. As DNA, the CDR3 is TGTGCCAGCAGGCCGACAGGTGTCTCCTACGAGCAGTACTTC. Protein sequence: CASRPTGVSYEQYF.

The rearrangement uses TRBV9 and TRBJ2-1; D remains ambiguous. The V gene lost 4 bases and the J gene lost 1 base, with 12 bases spanning the gap. Germline V CDR1 and CDR2: SGDLS, YYNGEE. The CDR3 spans 15 residues. This CDR3 is CASSPAGRSYNEQFF. DNA for the CDR3: TGTGCCAGCAGCCCCGCCGGAAGGTCCTACAATGAGCAGTTCTTC.

This clonotype appeared a single time. The V call is TRBV18, the J call TRBJ2-5; D is perhaps TRBD1 (6 bases). Matching the DNA end better, TRBJ2-7 makes the J call doubtful. CDR1 is KGHSH, CDR2 LQKENI, per germline. CDR3 length equals 15 residues. The CDR3 region is CASSPSRGFPYEQYF. DNA for the CDR3: TGTGCCAGCTCTCCAAGCAGGGGATTTCCCTACGAGCAGTACTTC.

The chain joins TRBV3-1 to TRBJ1-5, with D hard to call. The V end was cut by 3 bases, the J end by 2 bases, with 11 bases between. The CDR3 spans 15 residues. Germline CDR1 LGHDT, CDR2 YNNKEL (reference sequence). CDR3 DNA: TGTGCCAGCAGCCATGGTCCGTCGGGCAATCAGCCCCAGCATTTT. It yields the protein CASSHGPSGNQPQHF.

This clonotype was counted between two and nine times. V usage is TRBV5-1 and J usage is TRBJ2-4; D not resolved. The J call may be in error: the DNA end matches TRBJ2-7 better. The V gene's germline CDR1 is SGHRS and CDR2 YFSETQ. This CDR3 region has 13 residues. CDR3 in DNA: TGCGCCAGCAGCTGGGGTGGCCCCTACGAGCAGTACTTC. Translation gives CASSWGGPYEQYF.

The chain is built from TRBV5-1 and TRBJ2-7, with a possible D match to TRBD2 (6 bases). V gave up 4 bases and J gave up 5 bases, with 19 bases separating them. The CDR3 length is 15 residues. CDR1 and CDR2 (germline): SGHRS, YFSETQ. This CDR3 is CASSAQGGGTHEQYF. The CDR3 DNA reads as TGCGCCAGCAGCGCCCAGGGTGGAGGGACGCACGAGCAGTACTTC.

CDR3 bases: TGTGCCAGCAAGAGCGGGAGTAACACAGATACGCAGTATTTT. Protein: CASKSGSNTDTQYF. This chain uses TRBV12-3 or TRBV12-4 with TRBJ2-3; 8 positions agree with TRBD2. The CDR3 consists of 14 residues. V lost 7 bases and J lost 2; bases outside the gene matches: 5.

This clonotype was counted once. The CDR3 sequence is CATSEAGTSGGNEQFF. The DNA of the CDR3 is TGTGCCACCAGTGAGGCGGGGACTAGCGGGGGCAATGAGCAGTTCTTC. The chain has TRBV24-1 and TRBJ2-1, with 14 bases identical to TRBD2. J was trimmed by 6 bases and V by 4 bases; bases with no gene match: 4. The CDR3 loop spans 16 amino acids. The germline CDR1 and CDR2 sequences are KGHDR and SFDVKD.

The table lists this clonotype with a count of one. The chain has TRBV20-1 and TRBJ2-3, with 7 bases that match TRBD2. Germline V gene lookup returns CDR1 DFQATT and CDR2 SNEGSKA (reference sequence). Trimming removed 1 base from V and 3 bases from J; junction bases left unmatched: 16. There are 18 residues in the CDR3. The CDR3 here is CSARVHGGRGRETDTQYF. The CDR3 DNA reads TGCAGTGCTAGAGTCCACGGGGGGAGAGGGAGGGAGACAGATACGCAGTATTTT.

The genes are TRBV7-2 and TRBJ2-1; D perhaps matches TRBD2 (6 bases). There are 16 residues in the CDR3. The V end lost 1 base, the J end lost 3 bases, and 13 bases lay between the germline ends. Germline lookup yields CDR1 SGHTA and CDR2 FQGNSA. DNA of the CDR3: TGTGCCAGCAGCTTAGATCCGGGAGCTATCTACAATGAGCAGTTCTTC. Its translation: CASSLDPGAIYNEQFF.

The chain combines TRBV5-1 with TRBJ2-5; 11 positions match TRBD2. Germline CDR1 is SGHRS and CDR2 is YFSETQ. The CDR3 contains 18 residues. V trimming: 1 base; J trimming: 1 base; junction bases outside the gene matches: 9. The CDR3 sequence is CASSLRLTSGGIQETQYF. The CDR3 DNA is TGCGCCAGCAGCTTGAGGCTCACTAGCGGGGGTATCCAAGAGACCCAGTACTTC.

The chain carries TRBV6-1 and TRBJ2-5, with TRBD2 matching over 12 bases. The ends lost 4 bases at V and 5 bases at J; junction bases unmatched: 8. Germline assignment: CDR1 MNHNS and CDR2 SASEGT. The CDR3 runs 16 residues. DNA for the CDR3: TGTGCCAGCAGTGGACTAGCGGGAGTTCGAGGCGAGACCCAGTACTTC. Protein product: CASSGLAGVRGETQYF.

This clonotype was seen only once. The chain has TRBV28 and TRBJ2-7; D is unresolved. There are 12 residues in the CDR3. Germline V gene sequence: CDR1 MDHEN, CDR2 SYDVKM. V lost 7 bases, J lost 4 bases, and 11 bases lay in between. CDR3 amino acids: CASTGRYYEQYF. In nucleotides, the CDR3 is TGTGCCAGCACTGGCAGATATTACGAGCAGTACTTC. The full variable domain, its missing parts supplied by reference TRBV28 and TRBJ2-7, is DVKVTQSSRYLVKRTGEKVFLECVQDMDHENMFWYRQDPGLGLRLIYFSYDVKMKEKGDIPEGYSVSREKKERFSLILESASTNQTSMYLCASTGRYYEQYFGPGTRLTVT.

The CDR3 protein is CASSQDRFSYEQYF. DNA of the CDR3: TGCGCCAGCAGCCAGGACAGGTTCTCCTACGAGCAGTACTTC. This chain connects TRBV5-1 to TRBJ2-7; TRBD1 matches 7 bases. With V trimmed by 4 bases and J by 0 bases, 4 bases remained unmatched. This CDR3 region has 14 residues. In germline, CDR1 is SGHRS, CDR2 YFSETQ.

The chain couples TRBV29-1 to TRBJ2-5; no reliable D call. The CDR3 is 14 residues long. Per the germline V gene, CDR1 is SQVTM and CDR2 is ANQGSEA. V was clipped by 3 bases and J by 3 bases, with 14 bases between them. The CDR3 nucleotides read TGCAGCGTTGATTCTGTAGGGCTAAAAGAGACCCAGTACTTC. This translates into CSVDSVGLKETQYF. Full variable domain (remainder filled in from reference TRBV29-1 and TRBJ2-5): SAVISQKPSRDICQRGTSLTIQCQVDSQVTMMFWYRQQPGQSLTLIATANQGSEATYESGFVIDKFPISRPNLTFSTLTVSNMSPEDSSIYLCSVDSVGLKETQYFGPGTRLLVL.

V gene TRBV4-1 combines with J gene TRBJ1-5; D is undetermined. CDR3 length: 15 amino acids. CDR1 MGHRA and CDR2 YSYEKL come from the germline V gene. V was pared by 0 bases and J by 4 bases, with 10 bases between. The CDR3 DNA sequence: TGCGCCAGCAGCCAAGAGCCCACAGTTAATCAGCCCCAGCATTTT. This codes for CASSQEPTVNQPQHF.

The V and J genes are TRBV12-3 or TRBV12-4 and TRBJ2-1; 8 nucleotides agree with TRBD2. The CDR3 loop spans 16 amino acids. With V trimmed by 6 bases and J by 9 bases, 16 bases remained unmatched. The CDR3, as DNA: TGTGCCAGCAGAGGTGGGGGGGCTAGCGGGTTTGGTGAGCAGTTCTTC. It translates to CASRGGGASGFGEQFF.

The rearrangement joins TRBV6-5 to TRBJ2-4, with 14 bases aligning to TRBD2. The tail of the sequence fits TRBJ2-7 better, so the J call may be wrong. Per the germline V gene, CDR1 is MNHEY and CDR2 is SVGAGI. The CDR3 totals 17 residues. The CDR3 spells CASSTSGLAGVRYEQYF. DNA for the CDR3: TGTGCCAGCAGTACCTCGGGACTAGCGGGAGTAAGGTACGAGCAGTACTTC.